This TCR beta chain was observed in a study of T cells in Graves' hyperthyroidism and ophthalmopathy. Study overall: Peripheral blood was acquired at first diagnosis, ahead of any therapy whatsoever.

Regarding the study as a whole: A median around 6.4 months before onset, the model predicted ophthalmopathy. From stable hyperthyroidism, ophthalmopathy was separated by a 13 V-J model.

Patients aged 18 to 65 had newly diagnosed hyperthyroidism that had lasted under 2 months. This CDR3 comprises 14 residues. Germline V gene lookup returns CDR1 LGHDT and CDR2 YNNKEL (reference sequence). Between the trimmed V and J ends, which lost 4 bases and 2 bases, there was a span of 12 bases. In this sample, this clonotype turned up a few times. Its specificity is not known. What was amplified from RNA transcripts were TCR beta CDR3 regions. The study used the HTBI primer set for a first-round RT-PCR of the TCR CDR3. A single record per CDR3 protein comes from TCRdb applying MiXCR to the multiplex PCR reads. The table has 550,000 to 800,000 distinct CDR3 sequences, around a sixth seen once.

Input material: blood. The receptor comes from a man aged 50-59 years with Graves' hyperthyroidism. This chain links TRBV3-1 with TRBJ2-7, with D tentatively TRBD2 (5 bases). This chain's CDR3 is CASSLITGTYEQYF. CDR3 sequence (DNA): TGTGCCAGCAGCCTTATCACCGGGACCTACGAGCAGTACTTC.